This TCR beta chain was sequenced in a study of T-cell memory formation after mild COVID-19. TCRdb re-called the 5' RACE reads with MiXCR, one entry per CDR3 protein. The sample has tens of thousands of distinct CDR3 sequences; 15% to 20% are singletons. This clonotype appeared many times. The TCR originated in an adult who had mild COVID-19 (a few samples of this study predate the infection). Cell type and time point are not known. Sequencing was performed on PBMCs or a T cell subset sorted from them (not recorded which).

DNA of the CDR3: TGCGCCAGCTCCCTCGGACGGCTAGATAATTCACCCCTCCACTTT. It translates to CASSLGRLDNSPLHF. The V call is TRBV4-3, the J call TRBJ1-6; D is uncertain. Germline lookup yields CDR1 LGHNA and CDR2 YSLEER. This CDR3 is built from 15 residues. V lost 8 bases and J lost 5, with 16 bases in between.